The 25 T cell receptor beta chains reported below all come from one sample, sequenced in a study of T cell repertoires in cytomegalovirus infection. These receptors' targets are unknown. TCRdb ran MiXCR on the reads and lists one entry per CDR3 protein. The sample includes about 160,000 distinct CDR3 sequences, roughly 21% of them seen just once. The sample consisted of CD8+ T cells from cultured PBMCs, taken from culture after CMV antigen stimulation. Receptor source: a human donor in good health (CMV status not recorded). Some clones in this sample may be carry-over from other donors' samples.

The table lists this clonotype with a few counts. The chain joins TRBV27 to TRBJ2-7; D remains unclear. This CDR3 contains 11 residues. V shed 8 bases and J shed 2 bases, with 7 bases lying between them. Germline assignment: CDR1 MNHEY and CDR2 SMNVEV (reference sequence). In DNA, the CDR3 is TGTGCCAGCTTATCGGCCTACGAGCAGTACTTC. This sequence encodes CASLSAYEQYF.

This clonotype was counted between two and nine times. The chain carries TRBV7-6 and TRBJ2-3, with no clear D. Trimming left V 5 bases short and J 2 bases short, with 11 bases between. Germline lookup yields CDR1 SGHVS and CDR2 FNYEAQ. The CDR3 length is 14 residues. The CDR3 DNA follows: TGTGCCAGCAGCCTGGCTGGGGACACAGATACGCAGTATTTT. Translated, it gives CASSLAGDTDTQYF. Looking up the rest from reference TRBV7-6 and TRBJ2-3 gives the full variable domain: GAGVSQSPRYKVTKRGQDVALRCDPISGHVSLYWYRQALGQGPEFLTYFNYEAQQDKSGLPNDRFSAERPEGSISTLTIQRTEQRDSAMYRCASSLAGDTDTQYFGPGTRLTVL.

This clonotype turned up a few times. CDR3 in amino acids: CSVEGTGRVRGYTF. In nucleotides, the CDR3 is TGCAGCGTTGAAGGGACAGGGAGAGTGAGAGGCTACACCTTC. The rearrangement joins TRBV29-1 to TRBJ1-2; 8 bases match TRBD1. Germline V gene data show CDR1 as SQVTM and CDR2 as ANQGSEA. The V and J ends lost 1 base and 8 bases, in that order; junction bases with no gene match: 9. CDR3 length: 14 amino acids.

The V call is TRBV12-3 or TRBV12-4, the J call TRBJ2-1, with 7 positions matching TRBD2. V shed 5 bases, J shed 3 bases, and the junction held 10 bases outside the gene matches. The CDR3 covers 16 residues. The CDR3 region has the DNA TGTGCCAGCAGTAAGAGTCCGCGGGAGTTCTACAATGAGCAGTTCTTC. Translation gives CASSKSPREFYNEQFF.

Here the CDR3 reads CASSTGINEKLFF. Written as DNA, the CDR3 is TGTGCCAGCAGTACAGGGATCAATGAAAAACTGTTTTTT. V gene TRBV2 combines with J gene TRBJ1-4, with a tentative D call TRBD1 (6 bases). From germline, CDR1 is SNHLY and CDR2 FYNNEI. V shed 5 bases and J shed 5 bases, with 9 bases lying between them. This CDR3 is 13 amino acids long.

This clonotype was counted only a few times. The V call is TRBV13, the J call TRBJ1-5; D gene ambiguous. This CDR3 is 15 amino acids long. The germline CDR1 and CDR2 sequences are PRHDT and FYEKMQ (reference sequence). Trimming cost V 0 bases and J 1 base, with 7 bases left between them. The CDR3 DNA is TGTGCCAGCAGCTTAGGGACGGGAAGCAATCAGCCCCAGCATTTT. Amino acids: CASSLGTGSNQPQHF.

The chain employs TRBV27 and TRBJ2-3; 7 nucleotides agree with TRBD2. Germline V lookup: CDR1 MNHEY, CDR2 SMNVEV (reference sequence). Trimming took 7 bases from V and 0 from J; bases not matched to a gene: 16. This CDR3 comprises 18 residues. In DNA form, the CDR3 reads TGTGCCAGCATGGGGGGGGGTAGCGGAGATGATAGCACAGATACGCAGTATTTT. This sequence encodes CASMGGGSGDDSTDTQYF.

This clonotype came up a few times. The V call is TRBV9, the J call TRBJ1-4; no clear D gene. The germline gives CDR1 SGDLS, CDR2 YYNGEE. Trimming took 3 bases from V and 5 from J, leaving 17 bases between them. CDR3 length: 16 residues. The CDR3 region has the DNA TGTGCCAGCAGCGGACGGTCAGACTCTGGGAATGAAAAACTGTTTTTT. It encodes CASSGRSDSGNEKLFF.

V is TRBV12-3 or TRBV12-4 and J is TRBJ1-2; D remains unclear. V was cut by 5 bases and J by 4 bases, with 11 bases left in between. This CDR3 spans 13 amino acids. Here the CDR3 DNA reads TGTGCCAGCAGTCCCTCGGACTTCTATGGCTACACCTTC. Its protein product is CASSPSDFYGYTF.

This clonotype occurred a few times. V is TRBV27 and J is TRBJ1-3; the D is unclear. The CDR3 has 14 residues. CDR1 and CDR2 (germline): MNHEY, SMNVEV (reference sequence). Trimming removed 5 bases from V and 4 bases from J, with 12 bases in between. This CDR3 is CASSPKGIGNTIYF. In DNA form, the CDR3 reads TGTGCCAGCAGTCCCAAGGGAATAGGAAACACCATATATTTT.

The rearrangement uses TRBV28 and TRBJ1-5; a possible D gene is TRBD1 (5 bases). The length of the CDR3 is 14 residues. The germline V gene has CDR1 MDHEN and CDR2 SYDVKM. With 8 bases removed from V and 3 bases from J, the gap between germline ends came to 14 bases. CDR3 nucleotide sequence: TGTGCCAGCGGGGACCCGACCGCCAATCAGCCCCAGCATTTT. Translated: CASGDPTANQPQHF. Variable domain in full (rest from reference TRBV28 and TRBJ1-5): DVKVTQSSRYLVKRTGEKVFLECVQDMDHENMFWYRQDPGLGLRLIYFSYDVKMKEKGDIPEGYSVSREKKERFSLILESASTNQTSMYLCASGDPTANQPQHFGDGTRLSIL.

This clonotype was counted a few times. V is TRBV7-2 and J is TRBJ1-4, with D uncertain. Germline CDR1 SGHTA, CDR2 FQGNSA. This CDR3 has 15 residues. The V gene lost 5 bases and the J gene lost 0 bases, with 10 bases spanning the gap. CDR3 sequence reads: CASSREDATNEKLFF. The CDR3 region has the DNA TGTGCCAGCAGCCGAGAAGATGCAACTAATGAAAAACTGTTTTTT.

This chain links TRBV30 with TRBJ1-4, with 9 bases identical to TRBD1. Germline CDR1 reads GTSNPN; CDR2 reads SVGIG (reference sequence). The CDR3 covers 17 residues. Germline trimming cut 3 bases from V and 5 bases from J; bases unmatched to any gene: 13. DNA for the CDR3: TGTGCCTGGAGAAAAACCGGTTTTGGGACAGGGAATGAAAAACTGTTTTTT. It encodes CAWRKTGFGTGNEKLFF.

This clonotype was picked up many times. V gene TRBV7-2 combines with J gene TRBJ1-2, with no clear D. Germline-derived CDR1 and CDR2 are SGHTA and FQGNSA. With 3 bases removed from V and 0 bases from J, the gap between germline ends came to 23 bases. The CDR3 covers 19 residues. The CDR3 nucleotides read TGTGCCAGCAGCTTTCCCGGGGAATTGAGCCGGCTCTCTAACTATGGCTACACCTTC. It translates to CASSFPGELSRLSNYGYTF.

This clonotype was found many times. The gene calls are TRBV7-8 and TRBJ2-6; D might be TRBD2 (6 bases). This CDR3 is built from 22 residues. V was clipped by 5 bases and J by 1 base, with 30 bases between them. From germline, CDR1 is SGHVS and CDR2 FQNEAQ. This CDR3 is CASSPRFPLGGFGASGANVLTF. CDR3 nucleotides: TGTGCCAGCAGCCCCAGGTTTCCCCTCGGGGGATTCGGGGCTTCTGGGGCCAACGTCCTGACTTTC. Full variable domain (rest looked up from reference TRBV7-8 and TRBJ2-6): GAGVSQSPRYKVAKRGQDVALRCDPISGHVSLFWYQQALGQGPEFLTYFQNEAQLDKSGLPSDRFFAERPEGSVSTLKIQRTQQEDSAVYLCASSPRFPLGGFGASGANVLTFGAGSRLTVL.

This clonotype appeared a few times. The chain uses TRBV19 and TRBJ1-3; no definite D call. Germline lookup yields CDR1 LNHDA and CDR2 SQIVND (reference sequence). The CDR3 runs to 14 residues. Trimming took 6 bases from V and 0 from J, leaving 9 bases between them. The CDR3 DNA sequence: TGTGCCAGTAGGGACGGATCCTCTGGAAACACCATATATTTT. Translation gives CASRDGSSGNTIYF.

The chain's CDR3 is CASSPVAGGGQETQYF. In DNA, the CDR3 is TGTGCCAGCAGCCCCGTAGCGGGGGGCGGTCAAGAGACCCAGTACTTC. This chain links TRBV7-3 with TRBJ2-5; TRBD2 matches 10 bases. The ends lost 5 bases at V and 2 bases at J; junction bases unmatched: 8. CDR1 and CDR2 (germline): SGHTA, FQGTGA. The CDR3 is 16 amino acids.

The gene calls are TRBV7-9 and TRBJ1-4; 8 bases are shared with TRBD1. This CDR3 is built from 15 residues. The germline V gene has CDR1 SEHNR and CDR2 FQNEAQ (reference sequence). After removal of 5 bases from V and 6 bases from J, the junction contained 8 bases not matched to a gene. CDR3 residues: CASSPPDRVYEKLFF. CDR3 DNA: TGTGCCAGCAGCCCCCCGGACAGGGTTTATGAAAAACTGTTTTTT.

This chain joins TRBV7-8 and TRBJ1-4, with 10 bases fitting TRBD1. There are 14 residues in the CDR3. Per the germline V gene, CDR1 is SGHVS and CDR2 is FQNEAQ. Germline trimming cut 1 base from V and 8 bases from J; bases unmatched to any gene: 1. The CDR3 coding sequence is TGTGCCAGCAGCTTAGGGGGACAGGGGGAAAAACTGTTTTTT. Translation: CASSLGGQGEKLFF.

For the CDR3, the DNA is TGTGCCAGTGGGGTGGCGGGGACTGAAAAACTGTTTTTT. It translates to CASGVAGTEKLFF. This chain uses TRBV11-2 with TRBJ1-4; possible D gene TRBD1, 5 bases. V was pared by 9 bases and J by 7 bases, with 15 bases between. The CDR3 runs to 13 residues. The germline V gene encodes CDR1 SGHAT and CDR2 FQNNGV.

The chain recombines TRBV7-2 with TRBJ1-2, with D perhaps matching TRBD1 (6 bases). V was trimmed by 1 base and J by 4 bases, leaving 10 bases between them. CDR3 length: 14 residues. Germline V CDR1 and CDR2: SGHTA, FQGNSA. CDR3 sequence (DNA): TGTGCCAGCAGCTTAGGGGGGCAGTTCTATGGCTACACCTTC. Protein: CASSLGGQFYGYTF. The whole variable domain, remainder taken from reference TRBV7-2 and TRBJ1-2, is GAGVSQSPSNKVTEKGKDVELRCDPISGHTALYWYRQSLGQGLEFLIYFQGNSAPDKSGLPSDRFSAERTGGSVSTLTIQRTQQEDSAVYLCASSLGGQFYGYTFGSGTRLTVV.

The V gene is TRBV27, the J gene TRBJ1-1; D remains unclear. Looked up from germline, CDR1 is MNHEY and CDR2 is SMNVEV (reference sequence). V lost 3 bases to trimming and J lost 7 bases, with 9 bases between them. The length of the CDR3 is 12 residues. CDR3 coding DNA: TGTGCCAGCAGTTTCATGGGGTTTGAAGCTTTCTTT. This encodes CASSFMGFEAFF.

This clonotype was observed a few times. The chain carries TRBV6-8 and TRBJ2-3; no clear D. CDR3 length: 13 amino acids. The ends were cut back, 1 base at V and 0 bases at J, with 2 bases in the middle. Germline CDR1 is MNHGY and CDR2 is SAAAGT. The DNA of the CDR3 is TGTGCCAGCAGTTACTGGAGCACAGATACGCAGTATTTT. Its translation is CASSYWSTDTQYF.

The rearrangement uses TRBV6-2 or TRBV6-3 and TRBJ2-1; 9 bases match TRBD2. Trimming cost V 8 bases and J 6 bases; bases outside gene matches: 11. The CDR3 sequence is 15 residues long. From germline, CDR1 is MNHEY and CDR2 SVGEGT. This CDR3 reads CASGPPGLAANEQFF. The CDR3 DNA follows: TGTGCCAGCGGCCCACCGGGACTAGCTGCCAATGAGCAGTTCTTC.

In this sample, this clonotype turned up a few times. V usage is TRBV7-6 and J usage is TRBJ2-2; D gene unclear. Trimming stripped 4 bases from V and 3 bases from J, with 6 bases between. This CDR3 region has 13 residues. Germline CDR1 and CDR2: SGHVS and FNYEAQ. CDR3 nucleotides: TGTGCCAGCAGCTCAGGTTACACCGGGGAGCTGTTTTTT. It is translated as CASSSGYTGELFF. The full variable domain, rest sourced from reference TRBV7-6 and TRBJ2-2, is GAGVSQSPRYKVTKRGQDVALRCDPISGHVSLYWYRQALGQGPEFLTYFNYEAQQDKSGLPNDRFSAERPEGSISTLTIQRTEQRDSAMYRCASSSGYTGELFFGEGSRLTVL.